This record covers a single T cell receptor (beta chain). Antigen unknown. This specimen comes from a study of T cell responses to AZD1222 COVID-19 vaccine. Study-wide background: Some second doses came at about 4 weeks and others at about 12 weeks; these were pooled.

Only in-frame clones appear in the TCRdb table, and some are missing; sequencing was by immunoSEQ multiplex PCR. The sample includes about 160,000 clones, approximately 90% of them seen just once. The CDR3 is 16 residues long. Germline CDR1 SGHNT, CDR2 YYREEE (reference sequence). Trimming removed 4 bases from V and 5 bases from J, with 21 bases in between. Whole-study results and caveats: Vaccine-associated CD4 TCRs ranged over spike, dominating at 160-218 and 743-854. The reported proportion of spike-specific TCRs targeting unmutated variant regions was nearly half. Donor demographics were predominantly white British with a female majority; clonal diversity may be underestimated.

The gene calls are TRBV5-4 and TRBJ1-1; weak D call: TRBD1 (5 bases). The clonotype originates from an adult in good health. Material: peripheral blood, obtained on day 0 of AZD1222 vaccination. CDR3 sequence reads: CASSPRRGQGGTEAFF. In DNA, the CDR3 is TGTGCCAGCAGCCCCAGGAGGGGTCAGGGAGGTACTGAAGCTTTCTTT.